This T cell receptor (beta chain) was found in a study of glioma-infiltrating T cells after dendritic cell vaccination. Germline CDR1 and CDR2: MNHNS and SASEGT. V shed 4 bases, J shed 2 bases, and the junction held 3 bases outside the gene matches. The CDR3 contains 16 residues. Amplification used 60 V beta primers and 13 J beta primers. Data came from immunoSEQ multiplex PCR; TCRdb stores just in-frame clones and leaves some out. Of some 24,000 clones listed, 89% are singletons. Time point meaning: after dendritic cell vaccination, including at tumor progression/relapse. All glioblastoma patients lacked an isocitrate dehydrogenase mutation.

This receptor was identified in a human donor with glioblastoma. This rearrangement joins TRBV6-1 to TRBJ1-3; TRBD1 matches at 12 bases. The specimen comprised blood, sampled after dendritic cell vaccination. Here the CDR3 reads CASSAGTGGTGNTIYF. In DNA form, the CDR3 reads TGTGCCAGCAGTGCCGGGACAGGGGGCACTGGAAACACCATATATTTT.